The TCR beta chain under discussion was sequenced for a study of molecular identifiers for immune sequencing clone quantification. Study observations and caveats: Under 1% of molecules in naive cells, but over 98% of effector molecules, belonged to clones above 20 RNA copies. Highly expanded clone sizes could be underestimated through barcode sharing by identical TCR molecules.

Naive CD8 T cells were picked out by sorting for CD8+CD4-CCR7+CD45RA+. Notes on this clonotype: What it binds is not known. A much larger clone is a single base away; this may be a read error.

A single record per CDR3 protein comes from TCRdb applying MiXCR to the PCR reads. The profile covers about 86,000 distinct CDR3 sequences, with about 23% appearing a single time and 0.7% to 0.8% taken by the ten largest. CDR3 length equals 15 residues. Germline V gene sequence: CDR1 LGHNA, CDR2 YNFKEQ. The sequenced sample consisted of naive CD8+ T cells from blood, with Jurkat cell RNA spiked in. Subset indicated: FACS-sorted CD8+CD4-CCR7+CD45RA+ naive T cells. The receptor's source is a human donor in good health. Some libraries in this study had Jurkat cell RNA spiked in. This chain links TRBV4-2 with TRBJ2-7, with a tentative D call TRBD1 (5 bases). In DNA form, the CDR3 reads TGTGCCTGCAGCCAAGGGGTGGGGATCCCCTACGAGCAGTACTTC. The encoded protein is CACSQGVGIPYEQYF.